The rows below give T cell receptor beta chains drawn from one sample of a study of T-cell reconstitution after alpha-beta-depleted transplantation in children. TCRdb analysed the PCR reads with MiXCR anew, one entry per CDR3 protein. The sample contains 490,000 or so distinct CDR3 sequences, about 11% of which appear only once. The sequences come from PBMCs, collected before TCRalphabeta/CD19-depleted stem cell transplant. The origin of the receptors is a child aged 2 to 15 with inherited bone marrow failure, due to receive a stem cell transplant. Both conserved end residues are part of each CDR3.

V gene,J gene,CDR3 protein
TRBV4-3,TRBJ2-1,CASSQEPAGAYNEQFF
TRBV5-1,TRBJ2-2,CASSELAGESNTGELFF
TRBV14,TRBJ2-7,CASSRVGQLAYEQYF
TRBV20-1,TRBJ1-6,CSARAVGSRGSPLHF
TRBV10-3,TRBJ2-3,CAISLSTDTQYF
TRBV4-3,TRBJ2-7,CASSPEDSSYEQYF
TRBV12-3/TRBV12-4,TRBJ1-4,CASSLGTENEKLFF
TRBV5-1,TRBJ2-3,CASRLGVDTQYF
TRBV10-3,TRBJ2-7,CATRDYSYEQYF
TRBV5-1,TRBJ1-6,CASSFTGYNSPLHF
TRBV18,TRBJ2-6,CASSPPNRGANVLTF
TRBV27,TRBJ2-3,CASSFLATELTDTQYF
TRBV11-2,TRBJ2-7,CASSLVGAGVPLPSEQYF
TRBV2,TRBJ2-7,CASMSSGSWEQYF
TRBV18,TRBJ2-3,CASSRPGAHTDTQYF
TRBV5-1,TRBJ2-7,CASSFDPGVRGVEQYF
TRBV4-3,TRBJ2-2,CASSQDRGTGWARELFF
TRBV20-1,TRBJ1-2,CSARGSGQGSNYGYTF
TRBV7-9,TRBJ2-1,CASSPGSGRAYNEQFF
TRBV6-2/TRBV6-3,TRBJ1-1,CASSPGYGDTEAFF
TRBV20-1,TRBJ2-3,CSARSTSGGTDTQYF
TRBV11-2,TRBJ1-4,CASSLSGAEKLFF
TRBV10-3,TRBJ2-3,CAISEWSGEQSDTQYF
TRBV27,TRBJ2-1,CASSLSWDPGLRNNEQFF
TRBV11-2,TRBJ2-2,CASSLVRGELFF
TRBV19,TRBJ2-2,CASSILTGRFTGELFF
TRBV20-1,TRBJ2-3,CSAGALADVTDTQYF
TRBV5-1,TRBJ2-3,CASSTRQGNTQYF
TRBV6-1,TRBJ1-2,CASSAGPSSGGYTF